This T cell receptor beta chain derives from a study of blood T cells in healthy people across ages. General study results and limits: While age rose, TCR beta diversity per million T cells dropped in a roughly linear way. The authors considered diversity estimates from one million T cells to be underestimates.

The second PCR ran roughly 7 to 12 cycles with a sample-barcoded 5' primer and J-beta primers. Each of the samples gave a minimum of 3 million paired-end reads that contained CDR3. Each CDR3 protein is one row after TCRdb ran MiXCR on the 5' RACE reads. Here the sample spans 900,000 to 950,000 distinct CDR3 sequences, about 28% being singletons. This clonotype was seen many times. Its target is not known. Germline values: CDR1 MDHEN, CDR2 SYDVKM. The CDR3 has 13 amino acids. V lost 5 bases and J lost 5, with 12 bases in between. The sample, approximately 10 milliliters of peripheral blood, was drawn from each donor. This sample also belongs to another study, concerning T cells of mothers and their children.

The chain employs TRBV28 and TRBJ2-5; no firm D call. The sample was blood. The sequence was obtained from a middle-aged woman in good health. The CDR3 DNA reads TGTGCCAGCAGTGTCTACGTTTGGGAGACCCAGTACTTC. Its protein is CASSVYVWETQYF. The full variable domain, with the rest looked up from reference TRBV28 and TRBJ2-5, is DVKVTQSSRYLVKRTGEKVFLECVQDMDHENMFWYRQDPGLGLRLIYFSYDVKMKEKGDIPEGYSVSREKKERFSLILESASTNQTSMYLCASSVYVWETQYFGPGTRLLVL.